This is a list of T cell receptor beta chains from one sample in a study of blood T cell repertoires in COVID-19. The table came from immunoSEQ multiplex PCR; TCRdb's copy has only in-frame clones and leaves some out. This sample has more than 90,000 clones, with roughly 92% found just once. Sequencing used peripheral blood. The origin of the receptors is a man aged 45-65 years with active COVID-19. Both conserved end residues are part of each CDR3.

CDR3,J,V
CAWMGGAFSEQYF,TRBJ2-7,TRBV30
CASAGGYGYTF,TRBJ1-2,TRBV3-1/TRBV3-2
CASSLAAGPGELFF,TRBJ2-2,TRBV7-2
CAWSVSNWGPSYNEQFF,TRBJ2-1,TRBV30
CAIRETGAHTEAFF,TRBJ1-1,TRBV10-3
CSASFRTPNTEAFF,TRBJ1-1,TRBV20-1
CASNPAGGETGGYTF,TRBJ1-2,TRBV11-2
CASSPDRGRQDEQFF,TRBJ2-1,TRBV5-4
CASSSPKTGEKLFF,TRBJ1-4,TRBV5-4
CASSQEAWLAVYEQYF,TRBJ2-7,TRBV3-1/TRBV3-2
CASSYTPSRNAQFF,TRBJ2-1,TRBV6-6
CSVGGGQGQIEAFF,TRBJ1-1,TRBV29-1
CASSQVGPLGGYTF,TRBJ1-2,TRBV3-1/TRBV3-2
CASSSSGSMNEQFF,TRBJ2-1,TRBV7-3
CASSHARGSRYEQYF,TRBJ2-7,TRBV3-1/TRBV3-2
CASKGASGAETQYF,TRBJ2-5,TRBV2
CASSIGSSYNEQFF,TRBJ2-1,TRBV19
CASSELVLAGANTEAFF,TRBJ1-1,TRBV2
CASSFQGAVGDTQYF,TRBJ2-3,TRBV28
CASSTSDSSTDTQYF,TRBJ2-3,TRBV19
CASRGLAGVGEQYF,TRBJ2-7,TRBV2
CASRGMRQGNFYEQYF,TRBJ2-7,TRBV28
CATSDAGQPQHF,TRBJ1-5,TRBV24-1
CASSPLAGVGEQYF,TRBJ2-7,TRBV7-7
CATSTRDGKPPQHF,TRBJ1-5,TRBV15
CASSSRQGSTGELFF,TRBJ2-2,TRBV5-1
CASSLDSVTNQPQHF,TRBJ1-5,TRBV11-2
CAWSGQNTEAFF,TRBJ1-1,TRBV30
CASSRLWDEQFF,TRBJ2-1,TRBV6-5
CASSALAGVANNEQFF,TRBJ2-1,TRBV6-1
CASSGPGNTIYF,TRBJ1-3,TRBV12-3/TRBV12-4
CATSDFTSGKADTQYF,TRBJ2-3,TRBV24-1
CASSEQAGGFETQYF,TRBJ2-5,TRBV6-1
CASKPGQYGPQYF,TRBJ2-5,TRBV27
CASRLSGVNTGELFF,TRBJ2-2,TRBV27
CATASGGSYNEQFF,TRBJ2-1,TRBV28
CASRVGGRGQDTQYF,TRBJ2-3,TRBV28
CASSSGGTGELFF,TRBJ2-2,TRBV28
CASSPQGAQVGSEKLFF,TRBJ1-4,TRBV13
CASFKTGTYYGYTF,TRBJ1-2,TRBV2
CASSWYGGESSGANVLTF,TRBJ2-6,TRBV7-2
CASTAETPFYEQYF,TRBJ2-7,TRBV6-6
CASRGEQSGQPQHF,TRBJ1-5,TRBV2
CASSLLAGYLGYTF,TRBJ1-2,TRBV7-9
CAWSVKGVGIEQYF,TRBJ2-7,TRBV30
CASSFTPTSGEQFF,TRBJ2-1,TRBV28
CASSTTRDSNQPQHF,TRBJ1-5,TRBV19
CASSKGSRLVNEQFF,TRBJ2-1,TRBV7-9
CASSPPREVGTALRSTDTQYF,TRBJ2-3,TRBV7-8
CAIKTGASSGNTIYF,TRBJ1-3,TRBV10-3
CASSLGGGNQPQHF,TRBJ1-5,TRBV5-1
CASSLHLRGETEAFF,TRBJ1-1,TRBV28
CASSYRQGNTGELFF,TRBJ2-2,TRBV11-2
CASSLGQNSPLHF,TRBJ1-6,TRBV7-3
CASSPIQEAFDEQFF,TRBJ2-1,TRBV7-9